Listed here are 10 T cell receptor beta chains from one sample, sequenced in a study of STAT5B mutations in CD4+ large granular lymphocyte leukemia. The protocol was immunoSEQ multiplex PCR, while the TCRdb copy is restricted to in-frame clones and leaves out a portion. The table has 30,000 to 40,000 clones, about 80% seen once. Sequences were obtained from CD4+ T cells from blood buffy coats. The source is a human donor in good health.

This chain connects TRBV7-9 to TRBJ2-5; tentatively, D is TRBD1 or TRBD2 (6 bases each). The CDR3 is made up of 14 amino acids. The V gene lost 7 bases and the J gene lost 5 bases, with 17 bases spanning the gap. Germline V CDR1 and CDR2: SEHNR, FQNEAQ (reference sequence). CDR3 amino acids: CASTLGGPGETQYF. DNA of the CDR3: TGTGCCAGCACCCTAGGGGGGCCAGGGGAGACCCAGTACTTC.

V gene TRBV30 combines with J gene TRBJ1-2; TRBD1 matches 9 bases. This CDR3 region has 14 residues. J was trimmed by 8 bases and V by 3 bases; bases with no gene match: 10. Germline V gene data show CDR1 as GTSNPN and CDR2 as SVGIG (reference sequence). The CDR3 DNA sequence: TGTGCCTGGAGAATACAGGGGGCTTCAGGAGGCTACACCTTC. As protein: CAWRIQGASGGYTF.

CDR3 nucleotides: TGTGCCAGCAGCCCTCACGGGGGGCGCGGATACAATGAGCAGTTCTTC. It specifies CASSPHGGRGYNEQFF. The chain has TRBV9 and TRBJ2-1; D may be TRBD2 (7 bases). The length of the CDR3 is 16 residues. Trimming took off 4 bases at V and 4 bases at J, with 18 bases between the two ends. CDR1 is SGDLS, CDR2 YYNGEE, per germline.

The V call is TRBV6-5, the J call TRBJ2-5; the D is unclear. V was pared by 3 bases and J by 5 bases, with 4 bases between. The CDR3 is 11 residues long. Germline-derived CDR1 and CDR2 are MNHEY and SVGAGI. The CDR3 region is CASSYFETQYF. CDR3 DNA: TGTGCCAGCAGTTATTTTGAGACCCAGTACTTC.

This clone was seen more than once but under ten times. This chain joins TRBV5-1 and TRBJ1-2, with 7 bases that match TRBD1. Germline loops: CDR1 SGHRS, CDR2 YFSETQ. CDR3 length equals 13 residues. With 4 bases clipped from V and 8 bases from J, the junction kept 8 bases outside the gene matches. The CDR3 loop is CASSVDRDRGYTF. DNA of the CDR3: TGCGCCAGCAGCGTTGACAGGGATCGGGGCTACACCTTC.

This chain uses TRBV10-2 with TRBJ1-2; 9 bases are shared with TRBD1. Germline loops: CDR1 WSHSY, CDR2 SAAADI. The V segment lost 6 bases and the J segment 3 bases; nucleotides outside the gene matches: 8. The CDR3 consists of 15 residues. Here the CDR3 DNA reads TGCGCCAGCAGAGAAATAGGGGACAGGGACTATGGCTACACCTTC. Protein product: CASREIGDRDYGYTF.

In its sample, this clone was seen once. The CDR3 DNA sequence: TGTGCCAGCAGTGCCACAGGTTTGGGCTATGGCTACACCTTC. It is translated as CASSATGLGYGYTF. V is TRBV6-1 and J is TRBJ1-2; a weak D match, TRBD1 (5 bases). CDR1 and CDR2 from the germline V gene are MNHNS and SASEGT. V was clipped by 4 bases and J by 4 bases, with 13 bases between them. CDR3 length: 14 amino acids.

This clone has only a few counts. CDR3 in amino acids: CASSQDSNNEKLFF. The CDR3 nucleotides are TGTGCCAGCAGCCAGGACAGTAATAATGAAAAACTGTTTTTT. The V call is TRBV7-2, the J call TRBJ1-4; TRBD1 might be the D (6 bases). Germline V CDR1 and CDR2: SGHTA, FQGNSA. V was shortened by 5 bases and J by 4 bases, with 11 bases between the two germline ends. The CDR3 has 14 residues.

This chain joins TRBV5-1 and TRBJ2-5; 12 bases fit TRBD1. Germline V gene sequence: CDR1 SGHRS, CDR2 YFSETQ. The CDR3 consists of 18 residues. With 4 bases clipped from V and 1 base from J, the junction kept 11 bases outside the gene matches. DNA of the CDR3: TGCGCCAGCAGCCAGGGGACAGGGGGCGCAGTGGCCCAAGAGACCCAGTACTTC. Residues: CASSQGTGGAVAQETQYF.

V gene TRBV2 combines with J gene TRBJ2-4, with D unclear. Germline V lookup: CDR1 SNHLY, CDR2 FYNNEI. There are 15 residues in the CDR3. V was shortened by 1 base and J by 7 bases, with 14 bases between the two germline ends. CDR3: CASSEGTFQGNIQYF. As DNA, the CDR3 is TGTGCCAGCAGTGAAGGAACGTTTCAAGGGAACATTCAGTACTTC.